This TCR beta chain is from a study of breast tumors, draining lymph nodes, adjacent tissues. Study-level points and caveats: Data only fit, rather than demonstrated, lymph node origin of most tumor T cells. Tumors had less TCR diversity than lymph nodes, more than nontumor tissue.

This clonotype was counted ten times or more. The antigen remains unidentified. Samples came from axillary lymph nodes draining the breast cancer. Each CDR3 protein is one row after TCRdb ran MiXCR on the multiplex PCR reads. The sample consists of about 230,000 distinct CDR3 sequences, less than 40% of them appearing once. This TCR was sampled from a female donor with breast cancer. Some clones in this sample may be carry-over from other donors' samples. Material: axillary lymph node tissue.

CDR3 coding DNA: TGCAGTGCTAGACTGAGGGGAAGTGGAAACACCATATATTTT. Translating gives CSARLRGSGNTIYF. The V gene is TRBV20-1, the J gene TRBJ1-3, with D possibly matching TRBD1 (5 bases). V gave up 2 bases and J gave up 3 bases, with 11 bases separating them. Germline lookup yields CDR1 DFQATT and CDR2 SNEGSKA (reference sequence). CDR3 length equals 14 residues.